One and the same sample provided the 3 T cell receptor beta chains below, sequenced in a study of blood T cell repertoires in COVID-19. TCRdb keeps only in-frame clones here, not all; method: immunoSEQ multiplex PCR. Of some 90,000 clones listed, over 70% are singletons. The specimen sequenced was peripheral blood. All receptors derive from a man aged 55 to 70 with acute or convalescent COVID-19.

The sample holds a few counts of this clone. This rearrangement joins TRBV29-1 to TRBJ2-2; 7 bases agree with TRBD1. Germline V lookup: CDR1 SQVTM, CDR2 ANQGSEA. The CDR3 length is 15 residues. The trim removed 6 bases at V and 8 bases at J, leaving 15 bases unmatched. The CDR3 region has the DNA TGCAGCGTCCGCTGGACAGGCCACATAGGTGGGGAGCTGTTTTTT. Its protein product is CSVRWTGHIGGELFF.

This clone showed up just once. The rearrangement links TRBV9 to TRBJ1-1, with 7 bases aligning to TRBD1. V dropped 3 bases and J dropped 5; count of bases not matched to a gene: 7. CDR3 length equals 14 residues. Germline V gives CDR1 SGDLS, CDR2 YYNGEE. CDR3 protein: CASSADPGGTEAFF. The CDR3 DNA reads as TGTGCCAGCAGCGCGGACCCAGGGGGAACTGAAGCTTTCTTT.

V gene TRBV19 combines with J gene TRBJ2-5; possible D gene TRBD2, 7 bases. Trimming left V 2 bases short and J 5 bases short, with 12 bases between. The germline gives CDR1 LNHDA, CDR2 SQIVND (reference sequence). The CDR3 covers 14 residues. The DNA of the CDR3 is TGTGCCAGTAGTATATGGGGGGGCGGGGAGACCCAGTACTTC. Amino acids: CASSIWGGGETQYF.